This T cell receptor (beta chain) derives from a study of T cells after posttransplantation cyclophosphamide. The study's findings and limits: Later post-transplant blood repertoires were often dominated by donor CD8+ memory clones. TRB overlap between skin or GI tissue T cells and blood was limited. Recipient CMV seropositivity and CMV reactivation strongly tracked TRB clonality.

The CDR3 covers 14 residues. Germline assignment: CDR1 SGHTA and CDR2 FQGTGA. Trimming took 2 bases from V and 6 from J; bases not matched to a gene: 4. As regards this clone: Its antigen is unknown.

TCRdb's copy holds only in-frame clones and misses some; the assay was immunoSEQ multiplex PCR. The sample lists about 10,000 clones; 95% to 98% were seen once. Cells defined as naive were viable CD3+CD4+ or CD3+CD8+ and CCR7+CD45RA+CD45RO-CD95-CD27+CD28+. The chain joins TRBV7-3 to TRBJ2-1; 7 bases map to TRBD1. Sequencing used naive CD4+ T cells sorted from PBMCs. The TCR was taken from a woman aged 60-70 years in good health, CMV-negative, and a related stem cell transplant donor. Here the CDR3 reads CASSLDRVGNEQFF. CDR3 nucleotides: TGTGCCAGCAGCTTAGACAGGGTTGGCAATGAGCAGTTCTTC.